These 29 T cell receptor beta chains were all obtained from the same sample, sequenced in a study of T cells in Graves' hyperthyroidism and ophthalmopathy. Amplified regions were TCR beta CDR3 sequences from RNA transcripts. The primer set for the first-round RT-PCR of the TCR CDR3 was HTBI. TCRdb reprocessed the multiplex PCR reads with MiXCR, giving one entry per CDR3 protein. This table holds around 500,000 distinct CDR3 sequences, roughly 15% found once. Sequencing was done on a sample of blood. The receptors stem from a middle-aged woman with Graves' hyperthyroidism.

This clonotype was detected a few times. This chain links TRBV4-1 with TRBJ1-1, with 8 bases lining up with TRBD1. The CDR3 totals 15 residues. The V gene end was trimmed by 4 bases and the J gene end by 1 base; junction bases not matched to a gene: 5. Germline-derived CDR1 and CDR2 are MGHRA and YSYEKL. CDR3 amino acids: CASSRIGQGNTEAFF. The CDR3 DNA follows: TGCGCCAGCAGCCGAATCGGACAGGGGAACACTGAAGCTTTCTTT.

The table lists this clonotype with many counts. The gene calls are TRBV25-1 and TRBJ2-1, with 11 nucleotides matching TRBD2. The ends lost 2 bases at V and 4 bases at J; junction bases unmatched: 4. Germline CDR1 and CDR2: MGHDK and SYGVNS. The CDR3 is 16 residues long. This CDR3 reads CASSEERLAGYNEQFF. The DNA for the CDR3 is TGTGCCAGCAGTGAAGAGCGACTAGCGGGATACAATGAGCAGTTCTTC.

About this clonotype itself: A junction boundary mismatches the germline segment, possibly from a read error. The chain carries TRBV24-1 and TRBJ2-4; D may correspond to TRBD1 or TRBD2 (7 bases each). CDR1 and CDR2 (germline): KGHDR, SFDVKD. The CDR3 runs 15 residues. The CDR3 DNA follows: TGTGCCGCCAGTGATCACCAGGGGGGGAACAGCATTCAGTACTTC. Encoded protein: CAASDHQGGNSIQYF.

The table lists this clonotype with many counts. This chain links TRBV20-1 with TRBJ2-1; TRBD2 agrees at 8 bases. The CDR3 spans 16 residues. Germline CDR1 reads DFQATT; CDR2 reads SNEGSKA (reference sequence). J lost 0 bases, V lost 4 bases, and 8 bases had no gene match. The CDR3, as DNA: TGCAGTGCTACGGAACTAGCGGCCAGCTCCTACAATGAGCAGTTCTTC. Residues: CSATELAASSYNEQFF.

V and J are TRBV27 and TRBJ1-2, with a weak D call TRBD1 (5 bases). V was pared by 0 bases and J by 7 bases, with 9 bases between. The CDR3 consists of 13 residues. The germline V gene encodes CDR1 MNHEY and CDR2 SMNVEV (reference sequence). CDR3 coding DNA: TGTGCCAGCAGTTTATCTCAGGGTCTTGGCTACACCTTC. This codes for CASSLSQGLGYTF.

J is TRBJ2-1 and V is TRBV9, with 14 bases that match TRBD2. There are 16 residues in the CDR3. V lost 4 bases to trimming and J lost 8 bases; unmatched junction nucleotides: 8. Germline-derived CDR1 and CDR2 are SGDLS and YYNGEE. The CDR3, as DNA: TGTGCCAGCAGCTCCAGCTCGGGACTAGCGGGAGATGAGCAGTTCTTC. Translated: CASSSSSGLAGDEQFF.

The rearrangement links TRBV9 to TRBJ2-3; D may be TRBD2 (6 bases). Germline lookup yields CDR1 SGDLS and CDR2 YYNGEE. With 4 bases removed from V and 0 bases from J, the gap between germline ends came to 15 bases. The CDR3 has 16 amino acids. Here the CDR3 DNA reads TGTGCCAGCAGCTATGGGGGGAGTACTAGCACAGATACGCAGTATTTT. This encodes CASSYGGSTSTDTQYF.

V and J are TRBV5-4 and TRBJ2-2, with TRBD2 matching 12 bases. Germline CDR1 reads SGHNT; CDR2 reads YYREEE (reference sequence). This CDR3 has 16 residues. The V gene end was trimmed by 5 bases and the J gene end by 5 bases; junction bases not matched to a gene: 7. The CDR3, as DNA: TGTGCCAGCAGTCGACTAGCGGGAGATAGGACCGGGGAGCTGTTTTTT. Amino acid sequence: CASSRLAGDRTGELFF.

This clonotype has a count of ten or more. The chain employs TRBV3-1 and TRBJ2-3; D gene uncertain. There are 12 residues in the CDR3. From germline, CDR1 is LGHDT and CDR2 YNNKEL (reference sequence). The V and J ends lost 1 base and 1 base respectively, with 0 bases between them. In nucleotides, the CDR3 is TGTGCCAGCAGCCAAGGCACAGATACGCAGTATTTT. It specifies CASSQGTDTQYF.

This clonotype was seen many times. V and J are TRBV20-1 and TRBJ1-1, with D hard to call. Germline V gene data show CDR1 as DFQATT and CDR2 as SNEGSKA (reference sequence). The CDR3 consists of 15 residues. V lost 0 bases and J 1 base, leaving 12 bases between the germline ends. The CDR3 region has the DNA TGCAGTGCTAGAGACTTTTCAAGGAAGAACACTGAAGCTTTCTTT. Translating it yields CSARDFSRKNTEAFF.

This clonotype came up a few times. The chain carries TRBV20-1 and TRBJ2-3, with 8 nucleotides matching TRBD1. V shed 6 bases and J 0 bases; nucleotides not matched to a gene: 8. The V gene's germline CDR1 is DFQATT and CDR2 SNEGSKA (reference sequence). This CDR3 is 15 amino acids long. CDR3 in amino acids: CSANGQGRSTDTQYF. CDR3 nucleotides: TGCAGTGCCAACGGACAGGGACGGAGCACAGATACGCAGTATTTT.

This clonotype occurred many times. The chain combines TRBV20-1 with TRBJ2-3, with TRBD2 identical over 15 bases. The CDR3 is 17 amino acids. V gave up 5 bases and J gave up 1 base; unmatched junction bases: 7. The V gene's germline CDR1 is DFQATT and CDR2 SNEGSKA (reference sequence). CDR3 in amino acids: CSASGTSGRQGTDTQYF. CDR3 DNA sequence: TGCAGTGCTTCCGGGACTAGCGGGAGGCAAGGCACAGATACGCAGTATTTT.

The J gene is TRBJ2-3, the V gene TRBV20-1; D may match TRBD1 or TRBD2 (7 bases each). The CDR3 sequence is 14 residues long. V lost 6 bases and J 4 bases, leaving 17 bases between the germline ends. CDR1 is DFQATT, CDR2 SNEGSKA, per germline (reference sequence). CDR3 DNA sequence: TGCAGTGCCTCAAGCGGGACAGTAGCAGATACGCAGTATTTT. This codes for CSASSGTVADTQYF.

This clonotype has at least ten counts. The chain is built from TRBV11-2 and TRBJ1-1; TRBD1 matches at 7 bases. The CDR3 has 16 residues. Germline CDR1 and CDR2: SGHAT and FQNNGV. V was pared by 5 bases and J by 3 bases, with 12 bases of the junction left unmatched. CDR3 amino acids: CASSDMTGTEDTEAFF. CDR3 nucleotide sequence: TGTGCCAGCAGCGATATGACAGGGACCGAGGACACTGAAGCTTTCTTT.

The gene calls are TRBV27 and TRBJ2-7, with TRBD2 identical over 9 bases. V shed 2 bases and J 6 bases; nucleotides not matched to a gene: 8. This CDR3 is built from 15 residues. CDR1 and CDR2 (germline): MNHEY, SMNVEV (reference sequence). The CDR3 bases are TGTGCCAGCAGTTTAAGTAGCGGGAGTTTAGGCGAGCAGTACTTC. Amino acids: CASSLSSGSLGEQYF.

This clonotype was seen many times. The chain recombines TRBV27 with TRBJ2-7, with D perhaps given as TRBD1 or TRBD2 (5 bases each). The CDR3 spans 16 residues. Germline CDR1 and CDR2: MNHEY and SMNVEV (reference sequence). Trimming left V 5 bases short and J 3 bases short, with 20 bases between. Here the CDR3 DNA reads TGTGCCAGCAGTCCCTCCGTGTGGGGGAATAACTACGAGCAGTACTTC. Amino acid sequence: CASSPSVWGNNYEQYF.

The rearrangement links TRBV19 to TRBJ1-1; TRBD1 agrees at 8 bases. Germline values: CDR1 LNHDA, CDR2 SQIVND (reference sequence). The V segment lost 10 bases and the J segment 0 bases; nucleotides outside the gene matches: 7. The CDR3 extends over 14 amino acids. The CDR3 is CATDRGGMNTEAFF. CDR3 bases: TGTGCCACCGACAGGGGTGGTATGAACACTGAAGCTTTCTTT.

At least ten counts were recorded for this clonotype. This chain joins TRBV6-2 or TRBV6-3 and TRBJ2-2; TRBD2 matches 8 bases. Germline CDR1 MNHEY, CDR2 SVGEGT. Trimming cost V 2 bases and J 4 bases; bases outside gene matches: 0. This CDR3 is 14 amino acids long. The CDR3 DNA is TGTGCCAGCAGTTACGGGACTAGCACCGGGGAGCTGTTTTTT. Translated, it gives CASSYGTSTGELFF.

This clonotype was picked up a small number of times. The chain carries TRBV28 and TRBJ2-7; the match to TRBD2 covers 7 bases. The CDR3 has 14 residues. The ends lost 6 bases at V and 5 bases at J; junction bases unmatched: 10. Germline V gene lookup returns CDR1 MDHEN and CDR2 SYDVKM. The CDR3 reads CASSRKLAINEQYF. As DNA, the CDR3 is TGTGCCAGCAGCCGAAAACTAGCGATCAACGAGCAGTACTTC.

The chain is built from TRBV20-1 and TRBJ2-1, with TRBD2 matching over 8 bases. Germline lookup yields CDR1 DFQATT and CDR2 SNEGSKA (reference sequence). V dropped 1 base and J dropped 6; count of bases not matched to a gene: 8. This CDR3 region has 15 residues. CDR3 in DNA: TGCAGTGCTAGAGCGAATAGCGGGGCGCCCAATGAGCAGTTCTTC. Translating it yields CSARANSGAPNEQFF.

Ten or more counts support this clonotype. The chain joins TRBV30 to TRBJ1-4; D ambiguous. The V gene's germline CDR1 is GTSNPN and CDR2 SVGIG (reference sequence). CDR3 length: 13 residues. Trimming cost V 0 bases and J 5 bases, with 7 bases left between them. DNA for the CDR3: TGTGCCTGGAGTGTACACATAAATGAAAAACTGTTTTTT. Protein: CAWSVHINEKLFF.

This clonotype was counted a few times. In DNA, the CDR3 is TGTGCCAGCAGCACCTTGCGGACAGGGCCCACCTTC. It translates to CASSTLRTGPTF. The chain recombines TRBV3-1 with TRBJ1-2; TRBD1 agrees at 8 bases. J was trimmed by 13 bases and V by 5 bases; bases with no gene match: 9. The CDR3 contains 12 residues. The germline CDR1 and CDR2 sequences are LGHDT and YNNKEL (reference sequence).

The gene calls are TRBV6-1 and TRBJ2-5, with unresolved D. Germline V gene sequence: CDR1 MNHNS, CDR2 SASEGT. The CDR3 covers 13 residues. The V gene lost 6 bases and the J gene lost 7 bases, with 15 bases spanning the gap. The CDR3 protein is CASRVDGVGTQYF. The CDR3 DNA reads as TGTGCCAGCAGAGTTGACGGTGTGGGGACCCAGTACTTC.

This clonotype was seen ten or more times. V and J are TRBV7-8 and TRBJ2-5; D not certain. This CDR3 comprises 12 residues. CDR1 is SGHVS and CDR2 is FQNEAQ in the germline V gene. V gave up 4 bases and J gave up 3 bases, with 6 bases separating them. CDR3 nucleotide sequence: TGTGCCAGCAGCTCGAGGAAAGAGACCCAGTACTTC. This translates into CASSSRKETQYF.

Notes on this clonotype: A much larger clonotype is one base distant, so this may be a read error. V usage is TRBV7-8 and J usage is TRBJ2-4, with a weak D call TRBD2 (6 bases). CDR3 size: 14 residues. Looked up from germline, CDR1 is SGHVS and CDR2 is FQNEAQ. CDR3 sequence reads: CVSSLAELINIQYF. The CDR3 nucleotides read TGTGTCAGCAGCTTAGCGGAACTTATAAACATTCAGTACTTC.

The chain carries TRBV28 and TRBJ2-7; 10 bases fit TRBD2. Germline-derived CDR1 and CDR2 are MDHEN and SYDVKM. This CDR3 has 17 amino acids. With V trimmed by 2 bases and J by 0 bases, 7 bases remained unmatched. DNA for the CDR3: TGTGCCAGCAGTTTAGAGGGGAGCGGGAGGGCCTCCTACGAGCAGTACTTC. Translated, it gives CASSLEGSGRASYEQYF.

In the case of this clonotype: One end of the junction is discordant with germline, which a read error may explain. The rearrangement links TRBV6-5 to TRBJ1-5; maybe TRBD1 (5 bases). The germline CDR1 and CDR2 sequences are MNHEY and SVGAGI. CDR3 size: 17 residues. CDR3 region: CASRYWGKSGLNQPQHF. DNA of the CDR3: TGTGCCAGCAGGTACTGGGGGAAGTCCGGGTTGAATCAGCCCCAGCATTTT.

This clonotype was observed many times. The chain is built from TRBV3-1 and TRBJ2-5, with 8 bases identical to TRBD1. V trimming: 1 base; J trimming: 5 bases; junction bases outside the gene matches: 3. Germline V lookup: CDR1 LGHDT, CDR2 YNNKEL (reference sequence). The CDR3 extends over 14 amino acids. CDR3 sequence (DNA): TGTGCCAGCAGCCAAGCAGGGGGCGCGGAGACCCAGTACTTC. Amino acid sequence: CASSQAGGAETQYF.

This clonotype was counted ten times or more. This sequence joins TRBV2 and TRBJ2-1, with a tentative D call TRBD2 (7 bases). In germline, CDR1 is SNHLY, CDR2 FYNNEI. This CDR3 comprises 13 residues. Deletions cut 9 bases from V and 5 bases from J, with 14 bases between. CDR3 region: CARKGGGDNEQFF. CDR3 DNA sequence: TGTGCCAGAAAGGGAGGGGGAGACAATGAGCAGTTCTTC. Full variable domain (remainder filled in from reference TRBV2 and TRBJ2-1): EPEVTQTPSHQVTQMGQEVILRCVPISNHLYFYWYRQILGQKVEFLVSFYNNEISEKSEIFDDQFSVERPDGSNFTLKIRSTKLEDSAMYFCARKGGGDNEQFFGPGTRLTVL.